This TCR beta chain was sequenced during a study of T-cell reconstitution after alpha-beta-depleted transplantation in children. TCRbeta library construction was performed incorporating unique molecular identifiers. Using its own MiXCR run on the PCR reads, TCRdb lists one record per CDR3 protein. The sample includes hundreds of thousands of distinct CDR3 sequences, 10% to 15% of them seen just once. Trimming cost V 2 bases and J 0 bases, with 12 bases left between them. The CDR3 is 16 amino acids. The V gene's germline CDR1 is SGHRS and CDR2 YFSETQ. The TCR originated in a male patient aged 10 to 17 who had a stem cell transplant for acute myeloid leukemia, so the T cells may come from the graft donor. This rearrangement joins TRBV5-1 to TRBJ1-3; no clear D gene. Here the sequenced sample was PBMCs, mostly from graft donor cells, taken 360 days after TCRalphabeta/CD19-depleted stem cell transplant. The CDR3 here is CASSLRQASSGNTIYF. The CDR3 region has the DNA TGCGCCAGCAGCTTAAGGCAGGCGAGCTCTGGAAACACCATATATTTT.